This T cell receptor beta chain comes out of a study of human T cells and chemical hapten exposure. Per the authors' pipeline: Individual samples carried between roughly 23,224 and 690,600 TCRs, with more than 85,000 as the median. TCRdb recomputed calls from the RACE reads with MiXCR, one row per CDR3 protein. These V and J calls rely on TCRdb rather than the paper's analysis. The sample has about 190,000 distinct CDR3 sequences, 20% to 25% seen once. This clonotype was counted many times. As to time point: patch test 3, about 24 weeks after DPC sensitization. Treatment of the sample: therapeutic diphenylcyclopropenone sensitization with weekly scalp DPC. This specimen was whole blood, taken in connection with sensitization to the hapten diphenylcyclopropenone (DPC). The source is a woman aged 40-49 years with alopecia areata. Some clones in this sample may be carry-over from other donors' samples.

DNA for the CDR3: TGTGCCAGCAGCTTAGCGCTGACAGGGGGGTACGAGCAGTACTTC. It translates to CASSLALTGGYEQYF. The V and J genes are TRBV7-2 and TRBJ2-7; 9 bases match TRBD1. This CDR3 region has 15 residues. V lost 0 bases to trimming and J lost 4 bases; unmatched junction nucleotides: 4. Germline V lookup: CDR1 SGHTA, CDR2 FQGNSA.